This TCR beta chain was obtained from a study of blood T cell repertoires in COVID-19. For the study at large: Sample material is recorded as cDNA or gDNA derived from T cells, B-cell-depleted T cells, or PBMCs.

This CDR3 is built from 15 residues. With V trimmed by 5 bases and J by 6 bases, 9 bases remained unmatched. Germline lookup yields CDR1 MNHNY and CDR2 SVGAGI (reference sequence). Original data processing: Using reference gene primer amplification, nucleated cell counts were estimated. Method: immunoSEQ multiplex PCR; TCRdb's copy keeps in-frame clones and lacks some. V and J calls and clone size follow that table, whereas D and trimming were derived from the DNA. Among about 340,000 clones listed, around 82% were seen once. The receptor comes from a young man with active or convalescent COVID-19. Sequenced: peripheral blood. The chain combines TRBV6-6 with TRBJ2-2; 7 positions agree with TRBD1. CDR3 residues: CASSLTGVVAGELFF. CDR3 DNA: TGTGCCAGCAGTCTAACAGGGGTGGTGGCCGGGGAGCTGTTTTTT.